Following are 26 T cell receptor beta chains from one sample sequenced in a study of T cell repertoires in cytomegalovirus infection. TCRdb ran MiXCR on the reads and lists one entry per CDR3 protein. Of 150,000 to 200,000 distinct CDR3 sequences listed, 14% are singletons. The sample consisted of PBMCs. Receptors originate from a human donor in good health (CMV status not recorded). Some clones in this sample may be carry-over from other donors' samples.

This clonotype was seen many times. The V and J genes are TRBV20-1 and TRBJ2-7; D uncertain. This CDR3 has 14 residues. V lost 6 bases to trimming and J lost 6 bases, with 21 bases between them. Germline V CDR1 and CDR2: DFQATT, SNEGSKA (reference sequence). The CDR3 nucleotides read TGCAGTGCAGTACGACATGCCACCTTAGGCGAGCAGTACTTC. This translates into CSAVRHATLGEQYF.

The chain links TRBV19 to TRBJ1-2, with D uncertain. The ends were cut back, 0 bases at V and 4 bases at J, with 15 bases in the middle. This CDR3 contains 16 residues. Germline V lookup: CDR1 LNHDA, CDR2 SQIVND (reference sequence). CDR3 DNA sequence: TGTGCCAGTAGTATAGAACCGGCCCACCGGGGCTATGGCTACACCTTC. Its translation is CASSIEPAHRGYGYTF.

The sample holds many counts of this clonotype. The chain employs TRBV10-3 and TRBJ1-2; D not certain. CDR1 is ENHRY and CDR2 is SYGVKD in the germline V gene. CDR3 length equals 15 residues. Deletions cut 3 bases from V and 3 bases from J, with 14 bases between. The CDR3 sequence: CAISDPVELDYGYTF. DNA of the CDR3: TGTGCCATCAGTGACCCGGTAGAATTGGACTATGGCTACACCTTC.

This clonotype was picked up a small number of times. This chain uses TRBV7-2 with TRBJ2-7; TRBD2 aligns across 8 bases. The CDR3 has 16 residues. The germline gives CDR1 SGHTA, CDR2 FQGNSA. V trimming: 5 bases; J trimming: 4 bases; junction bases outside the gene matches: 13. CDR3 nucleotides: TGTGCCAGCAGCCCTTCGGCTGGGACTAGACTTTACGAGCAGTACTTC. Protein sequence: CASSPSAGTRLYEQYF.

This clonotype has a count of ten or more. The chain links TRBV12-3 or TRBV12-4 to TRBJ1-2; no definite D call. CDR3 length equals 14 residues. Trimming cost V 6 bases and J 6 bases, with 17 bases left between them. CDR3 DNA: TGTGCCAGCAGGGGAACTACTCATTCCCATGGCTACACCTTC. This gives the protein CASRGTTHSHGYTF.

A note on this clonotype: One base away lies a much larger clone, so this may be a sequencing read error. CDR3 in amino acids: CVSSRRMNTEAFF. CDR3 sequence (DNA): TGTGTCAGCTCGCGACGGATGAACACTGAAGCTTTCTTT. The chain is built from TRBV11-3 and TRBJ1-1; D is unresolved. Germline V lookup: CDR1 SGHNT, CDR2 YENEEA. The CDR3 runs 13 residues.

Regarding this clonotype: An end of the junction does not agree with germline; a read error may underlie this. The chain uses TRBV7-3 and TRBJ1-6, with D unresolved. This CDR3 is 13 amino acids long. The germline gives CDR1 SGHTA, CDR2 FQGTGA. DNA for the CDR3: TGTGCCAGCAGCCTAACGTTTACGGGACCCCTCCACTTT. This encodes CASSLTFTGPLHF.

This clonotype was counted at least ten times. The V call is TRBV2, the J call TRBJ1-1, with D uncertain. CDR1 is SNHLY, CDR2 FYNNEI, per germline. This CDR3 spans 14 amino acids. The V gene lost 4 bases and the J gene lost 0 bases, with 9 bases spanning the gap. The CDR3 region is CASSVAEMNTEAFF. The CDR3 coding sequence is TGTGCCAGCAGTGTTGCGGAGATGAACACTGAAGCTTTCTTT. The full variable domain, in which reference TRBV2 and TRBJ1-1 provide the parts outside the CDR3, is EPEVTQTPSHQVTQMGQEVILRCVPISNHLYFYWYRQILGQKVEFLVSFYNNEISEKSEIFDDQFSVERPDGSNFTLKIRSTKLEDSAMYFCASSVAEMNTEAFFGQGTRLTVV.

This clonotype was recorded a few times. The genes are TRBV24-1 and TRBJ1-5, with D perhaps matching TRBD1 (6 bases). The CDR3 contains 16 residues. Germline V lookup: CDR1 KGHDR, CDR2 SFDVKD. Trimming removed 9 bases from V and 0 bases from J, with 17 bases in between. CDR3 bases: TGTGCCACCTCCCCCAGGGGACTCAATAGCAATCAGCCCCAGCATTTT. Amino acid sequence: CATSPRGLNSNQPQHF.

The chain couples TRBV28 to TRBJ1-1; D call uncertain. Per the germline V gene, CDR1 is MDHEN and CDR2 is SYDVKM. This CDR3 is 11 amino acids long. V was trimmed by 7 bases and J by 1 base, leaving 4 bases between them. CDR3 region: CASTANTEAFF. CDR3 DNA: TGTGCCAGCACAGCGAACACTGAAGCTTTCTTT.

This clonotype came up a few times. The chain recombines TRBV7-3 with TRBJ1-1, with D perhaps TRBD1 (5 bases). The CDR3 loop spans 13 amino acids. Per germline, CDR1 SGHTA and CDR2 FQGTGA. With 4 bases removed from V and 6 bases from J, the gap between germline ends came to 12 bases. The CDR3 nucleotides read TGTGCCAGCAGCTCGGGGGGAAAGGCTGAAGCTTTCTTT. Translation gives CASSSGGKAEAFF.

This clonotype was counted many times. This chain uses TRBV29-1 with TRBJ2-7; no clear D gene. From germline, CDR1 is SQVTM and CDR2 ANQGSEA. This CDR3 has 11 amino acids. The germline V and J ends were trimmed by 4 bases and 2 bases, with 6 bases remaining between them. CDR3 amino acids: CSVVLTYEQYF. The CDR3 region has the DNA TGCAGCGTTGTGTTAACCTACGAGCAGTACTTC.

This clonotype was counted ten times or more. The V gene is TRBV6-1, the J gene TRBJ1-4, with 10 bases that match TRBD1. Looked up from germline, CDR1 is MNHNS and CDR2 is SASEGT. There are 13 residues in the CDR3. The V segment lost 8 bases and the J segment 7 bases; nucleotides outside the gene matches: 4. The CDR3 loop is CASLGTGVEKLFF. The CDR3 DNA reads TGTGCCAGCCTCGGGACAGGGGTTGAAAAACTGTTTTTT.

This clonotype has a count of ten or more. The rearrangement joins TRBV11-2 to TRBJ2-1; D might be TRBD1 or TRBD2, each matching 6 bases. The CDR3 spans 15 residues. V was trimmed by 6 bases and J by 4 bases, leaving 16 bases between them. CDR1 is SGHAT, CDR2 FQNNGV, per germline. The CDR3 DNA sequence: TGTGCCAGCAGGTCGTGGGGGGCAACTTACAATGAGCAGTTCTTC. It encodes CASRSWGATYNEQFF. The whole variable domain, filled in from reference TRBV11-2 and TRBJ2-1, reads EAGVAQSPRYKIIEKRQSVAFWCNPISGHATLYWYQQILGQGPKLLIQFQNNGVVDDSQLPKDRFSAERLKGVDSTLKIQPAKLEDSAVYLCASRSWGATYNEQFFGPGTRLTVL.

This clonotype was counted at least ten times. The chain combines TRBV2 with TRBJ2-1, with D hard to call. CDR3 length equals 12 residues. The V end was cut by 2 bases, the J end by 10 bases, with 9 bases between. Per germline, CDR1 SNHLY and CDR2 FYNNEI. CDR3 loop: CASSEWDGEQFF. The CDR3 DNA reads as TGTGCCAGCAGTGAATGGGATGGGGAGCAGTTCTTC.

The chain uses TRBV7-4 and TRBJ2-5; possibly TRBD1 for D (5 bases). Germline loops: CDR1 SGHVT, CDR2 SQSDAQ. This CDR3 contains 12 residues. With 3 bases removed from V and 5 bases from J, the gap between germline ends came to 7 bases. CDR3 sequence reads: CASSLTVETQYF. The CDR3 DNA reads as TGTGCCAGCAGCTTGACAGTGGAGACCCAGTACTTC. Looking up the rest from reference TRBV7-4 and TRBJ2-5 gives the full variable domain: GAGVSQSPRYKVAKRGRDVALRCDSISGHVTLYWYRQTLGQGSEVLTYSQSDAQRDKSGRPSGRFSAERPERSVSTLKIQRTEQGDSAVYLCASSLTVETQYFGPGTRLLVL.

At least ten counts were recorded for this clonotype. This chain connects TRBV6-1 to TRBJ1-2; D perhaps matches TRBD1 (6 bases). The CDR3 has 15 amino acids. From germline, CDR1 is MNHNS and CDR2 SASEGT. The V end lost 10 bases, the J end lost 5 bases, and 23 bases lay between the germline ends. The CDR3 DNA reads TGTGCCATCTCTTCAGGGGAACAGGGCAATTATGGCTACACCTTC. This translates into CAISSGEQGNYGYTF.

At least ten counts were recorded for this clonotype. The chain is built from TRBV28 and TRBJ2-3; 9 nucleotides agree with TRBD2. This CDR3 region has 20 residues. V lost 6 bases, J lost 0 bases, and 19 bases stayed unmatched. Germline V CDR1 and CDR2: MDHEN, SYDVKM. The chain's CDR3 is CASSPLGRREGSGSTDTQYF. The CDR3 coding sequence is TGTGCCAGCAGCCCCCTTGGCCGGCGGGAGGGGTCGGGTAGCACAGATACGCAGTATTTT. The entire variable domain, with the rest obtained from reference TRBV28 and TRBJ2-3, is as follows: DVKVTQSSRYLVKRTGEKVFLECVQDMDHENMFWYRQDPGLGLRLIYFSYDVKMKEKGDIPEGYSVSREKKERFSLILESASTNQTSMYLCASSPLGRREGSGSTDTQYFGPGTRLTVL.

This clonotype was detected ten times or more. The V call is TRBV7-9, the J call TRBJ2-1; a possible D gene is TRBD1 (5 bases). V lost 5 bases to trimming and J lost 3 bases, with 17 bases between them. The CDR3 has 16 residues. Per the germline V gene, CDR1 is SEHNR and CDR2 is FQNEAQ (reference sequence). The CDR3 nucleotides are TGTGCCAGCAGCCCGCCGGGCCGAAGGGGCTACAATGAGCAGTTCTTC. It encodes CASSPPGRRGYNEQFF. Combining the CDR3 with reference TRBV7-9 and TRBJ2-1 gives the whole variable domain DTGVSQNPRHKITKRGQNVTFRCDPISEHNRLYWYRQTLGQGPEFLTYFQNEAQLEKSRLLSDRFSAERPKGSFSTLEIQRTEQGDSAMYLCASSPPGRRGYNEQFFGPGTRLTVL.

A word on this clonotype: Given a much more abundant clone one base away, this may be a read error. Likely a read error: the CDR3 ends without its conserved phenylalanine or tryptophan. The rearrangement links TRBV7-9 to TRBJ1-3, with D hard to call. The V end lost 5 bases, the J end lost 11 bases, and 10 bases lay between the germline ends. Germline V CDR1 and CDR2: SEHNR, FQNEAQ (reference sequence). CDR3 length equals 11 residues. CDR3 amino acids: CASSPTISIYS. CDR3 nucleotides: TGTGCCAGCAGCCCAACTATCTCCATATATTCT.

The V call is TRBV28, the J call TRBJ1-2, with no clear D. From germline, CDR1 is MDHEN and CDR2 SYDVKM. V gave up 1 base and J gave up 3 bases, with 9 bases separating them. The CDR3 spans 14 residues. The DNA of the CDR3 is TGTGCCAGCAGTTTATCGTACAGAGACTATGGCTACACCTTC. Amino acid sequence: CASSLSYRDYGYTF.

This clonotype has at least ten counts. This chain uses TRBV7-2 with TRBJ2-3; 14 nucleotides line up with TRBD2. Losses at the gene ends were 5 bases for V and 1 base for J; bases not matched to a gene: 5. CDR3 size: 17 residues. Germline V lookup: CDR1 SGHTA, CDR2 FQGNSA. The DNA of the CDR3 is TGTGCCAGCAGCGGAGGGACTAGCGGGAGTGGCACAGATACGCAGTATTTT. Amino acids: CASSGGTSGSGTDTQYF. The variable domain in full, completed from reference TRBV7-2 and TRBJ2-3, reads GAGVSQSPSNKVTEKGKDVELRCDPISGHTALYWYRQSLGQGLEFLIYFQGNSAPDKSGLPSDRFSAERTGGSVSTLTIQRTQQEDSAVYLCASSGGTSGSGTDTQYFGPGTRLTVL.

There are a few counts of this clonotype. V is TRBV27 and J is TRBJ1-5; 10 positions agree with TRBD1. CDR1 and CDR2 from the germline V gene are MNHEY and SMNVEV (reference sequence). CDR3 length equals 14 residues. V was clipped by 9 bases and J by 6 bases; unmatched bases: 8. This CDR3 reads CASALGQGSQPQHF. The CDR3 nucleotides read TGTGCCAGTGCCCTGGGACAGGGGTCTCAGCCCCAGCATTTT.

This clonotype was recorded many times. The chain is built from TRBV12-3 or TRBV12-4 and TRBJ2-2, with 9 bases lining up with TRBD1. V lost 7 bases and J lost 4; bases outside the gene matches: 4. The CDR3 sequence is 14 residues long. CDR3 in DNA: TGTGCCAGCACTCGGGACAGGGTCACCGGGGAGCTGTTTTTT. It is translated as CASTRDRVTGELFF.

This sequence joins TRBV5-1 and TRBJ2-3; maybe TRBD2 (6 bases). The V end lost 4 bases, the J end lost 4 bases, and 16 bases lay between the germline ends. CDR1 and CDR2 (germline): SGHRS, YFSETQ. CDR3 length: 15 residues. The chain's CDR3 is CASSRDPTSSDTQYF. DNA for the CDR3: TGCGCCAGCAGCCGGGACCCGACTAGTTCAGATACGCAGTATTTT. The full variable domain, completed using reference TRBV5-1 and TRBJ2-3, is KAGVTQTPRYLIKTRGQQVTLSCSPISGHRSVSWYQQTPGQGLQFLFEYFSETQRNKGNFPGRFSGRQFSNSRSEMNVSTLELGDSALYLCASSRDPTSSDTQYFGPGTRLTVL.

The chain is built from TRBV28 and TRBJ2-3, with 9 bases aligning to TRBD2. CDR3 length: 12 amino acids. The V segment lost 4 bases and the J segment 13 bases; nucleotides outside the gene matches: 6. Germline CDR1 MDHEN, CDR2 SYDVKM. The DNA for the CDR3 is TGTGCCAGCAGTTCGGACCCTAGCGGGAAGTATTTT. Protein sequence: CASSSDPSGKYF.